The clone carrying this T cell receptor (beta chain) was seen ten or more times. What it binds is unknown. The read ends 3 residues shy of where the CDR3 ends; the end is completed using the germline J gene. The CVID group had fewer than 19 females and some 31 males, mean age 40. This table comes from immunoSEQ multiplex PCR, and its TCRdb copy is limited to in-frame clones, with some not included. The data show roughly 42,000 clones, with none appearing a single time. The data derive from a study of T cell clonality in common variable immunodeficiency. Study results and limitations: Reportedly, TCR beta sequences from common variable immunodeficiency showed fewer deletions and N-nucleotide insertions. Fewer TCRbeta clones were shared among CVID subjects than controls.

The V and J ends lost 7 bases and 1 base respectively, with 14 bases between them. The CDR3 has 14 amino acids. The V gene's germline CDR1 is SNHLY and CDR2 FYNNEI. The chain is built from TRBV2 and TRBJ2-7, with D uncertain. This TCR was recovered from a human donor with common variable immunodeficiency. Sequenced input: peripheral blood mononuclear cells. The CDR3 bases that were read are TGTGCCAGCATAGGGCCCGCAGGATCCTACGAG. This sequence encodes CASIGPAGSYE. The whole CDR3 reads CASIGPAGSYEQYF.